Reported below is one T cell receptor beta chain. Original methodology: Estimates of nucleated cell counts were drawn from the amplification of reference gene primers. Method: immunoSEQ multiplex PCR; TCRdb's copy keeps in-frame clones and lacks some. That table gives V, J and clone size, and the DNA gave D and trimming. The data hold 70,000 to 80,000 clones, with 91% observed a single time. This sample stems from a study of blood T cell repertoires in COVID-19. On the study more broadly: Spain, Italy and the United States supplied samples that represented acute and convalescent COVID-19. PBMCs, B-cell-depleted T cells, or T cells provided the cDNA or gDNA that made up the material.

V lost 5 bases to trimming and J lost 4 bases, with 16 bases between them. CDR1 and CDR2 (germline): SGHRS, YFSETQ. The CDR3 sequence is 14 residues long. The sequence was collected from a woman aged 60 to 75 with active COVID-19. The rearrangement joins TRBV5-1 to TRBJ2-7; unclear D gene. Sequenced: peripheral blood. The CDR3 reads CASRRTGERYEQYF. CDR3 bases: TGCGCCAGCAGGCGAACGGGTGAGAGGTACGAGCAGTACTTC.